This TCR beta chain was retrieved from a study of T cells in Graves' hyperthyroidism and ophthalmopathy (dated by TCRdb to the late 2010s). Describing the broader study: Peripheral blood was sampled at the time of initial diagnosis, prior to any treatment. After blood sampling, hyperthyroidism patients were treated with methimazole at a starting dose of 30 mg daily, and ophthalmopathy patients were treated with high-dose intravenous methylprednisolone. The paper describes TCR Vbeta CDR3 sequencing of 130 to 150 peripheral blood samples, made up of 43 ophthalmopathy patients, around 78 hyperthyroidism patients and approximately 17 progressor patients. A discovery cohort of roughly 100 patients, approximately 45 with Graves' ophthalmopathy and about 58 with stable Graves' hyperthyroidism, was used to find distinguishing TCR V-J signatures. Prospective prediction of ophthalmopathy was tested in an independent validation cohort consisting of roughly 19 hyperthyroidism patients and around 16 patients who later progressed to ophthalmopathy. Thyroid tissue and blood T-cell repertoires from six or seven Graves' hyperthyroidism patients were also compared in the study. The approximately 100 discovery patients were divided at random into training and test sets in a 7:3 ratio.

TCR beta CDR3 regions were amplified from RNA transcripts. A first-round RT-PCR of the TCR CDR3 used the HTBI primer set with the Qiagen OneStep RT-PCR kit. Libraries were constructed in a second round of multiplex PCR, after which size selection and purification were performed. Libraries were sequenced paired-end with 100 bp reads on an Illumina HiSeq2000. The source study handled its data this way. SOAPnuke was used to process the raw data, with reads discarded if the reads contained adapters or uncalled bases, had a mean Phred below 15, or lacked an exact constant-primer or identifier match. COPE v1.2.5 was used to merge the high-quality paired reads, and each unique nucleotide sequence was defined as a clonotype. MiTCR v1.1 was used to align clonotypes to the IMGT TRBV, TRBD and TRBJ reference segments. The analysis included only V-J combinations with a frequency above 0.0001, which together covered around 99% of the repertoires. A TCS score was defined as the ratio of F50 (clonal expansion) to E x V (chaos), with BLOSUM62-based TCRdist applied between CDR3 peptides within each V-J. Welch's t-statistics and random forest reduced around 520 V-J features to under 15, which were used in a naive Bayes classifier (R e1071). The public sequencing data were trimmed at Q25 with fastp and processed into clonotypes with MiXCR by TCRdb, which kept only in-frame beta chains. Each record represents a unique CDR3 protein, reported with the most common genes and DNA among its rows. TCRdb's processing, not the authors' own work, is the source of the V and J calls. The sample table holds around 580,000 distinct CDR3 sequences, of which 16% were seen once. Approximately 18% of the sample is held by the ten biggest clonotypes.

This clonotype came up a few times. The antigen it binds to is not known. There are no base qualities to consult, and no much larger clone falls within one base. Summary of the overall study and its limitations: In validation, the model predicted progression to ophthalmopathy a median of roughly 6.2 months before onset, with about 64% sensitivity and more than 72% specificity. In cross-validation, a model built on a 13 V-J signature told ophthalmopathy apart from stable hyperthyroidism with under 90% sensitivity and about 81% specificity, and in testing the same model reached 80%/75%. No statistical method was used to set the sample size in advance, and investigators knew the group allocation. Most expanded thyroid clonotypes (frequency above 0.001) were also found in blood, which suggests that blood repertoires may mirror thyroid immune responses.

A patient counted as having stable Graves' hyperthyroidism if no progression to ophthalmopathy occurred over 18 months of follow-up. Hyperthyroidism patients were newly diagnosed, with disease duration under 2 months, and aged 18 to 65 years. Exclusion was applied to patients with uncontrolled infections, other autoimmune diseases, pregnancy or lactation. Clinical symptoms, serum thyroxine and TRAb, thyroid ultrasound, and orbital computed tomography formed the basis for the diagnoses. PBMCs were separated from 7.5 to 10 ml of fresh peripheral blood using Ficoll-Paque density gradient centrifugation. Total RNA was extracted using Trizol reagent, and RNA quality was assessed on an Agilent 2100 Bioanalyzer. From the germline V gene (reference sequence), CDR1 is DFQATT and CDR2 is SNEGSKA. Inclusive of the bounding cysteine and phenylalanine, the CDR3 is 16 residues long. Here the CDR3 DNA is all that survives: 48 bases in frame from base 1. V is trimmed back by 4 bases and J by 4 bases, and the junction contains 12 bases that no gene match accounts for.

The source of this sequence is a woman aged 18 to 35 with Graves' hyperthyroidism. Sequenced input: blood. The chain couples TRBV20-1 to TRBJ1-3, and 8 bases in between align with TRBD1. The CDR3 in this case is CSAKPNRGALGNTIYF. The nucleotides are TGCAGTGCTAAACCGAACAGGGGGGCGTTGGGAAACACCATATATTTT.